The present T cell receptor beta chain was sequenced within a study of Graves' ophthalmopathy and Graves' hyperthyroidism. The authors amplified TCR beta CDR3 regions, and they did so from RNA transcripts for repertoire sequencing. Second-round multiplex PCR came after a first-round RT-PCR that employed HTBI primers. TCRdb analysed the multiplex PCR reads with MiXCR anew, one entry per CDR3 protein. The table lists 650,000 to 900,000 distinct CDR3 sequences, 40% of them singletons. General study points: The model's prediction of ophthalmopathy progression had approximately 71% sensitivity and around 78% specificity. Separation of ophthalmopathy from stable hyperthyroidism was achieved by a 13-signature model, at approximately 87% sensitivity and under 82% specificity.

Worth noting for this clonotype: The antigen is undetermined.

Fresh peripheral blood (over 9.5 ml) yielded the PBMCs. This CDR3 comprises 14 residues. Trimming stripped 6 bases from V and 5 bases from J, with 14 bases between. The germline V gene encodes CDR1 SGHRS and CDR2 YFSETQ. This receptor was identified in an adult man with Graves' ophthalmopathy. The chain joins TRBV5-1 to TRBJ2-2; D is tentatively TRBD1 or TRBD2 (5 bases each). Sequencing input: peripheral blood. In nucleotides, the CDR3 is TGCGCCAGCACCCCGCAGGGACGGACCGGGGAGCTGTTTTTT. Amino acids: CASTPQGRTGELFF.